This is a list of T cell receptor beta chains from one sample in a study of CD8 T cells in ankylosing spondylitis. One entry per CDR3 protein results from TCRdb running MiXCR on the 5' RACE reads. The sample has about 280,000 distinct CDR3 sequences, 20% seen once; the top ten hold roughly 7.3%. The specimen was blood, either unsorted or a sorted T cell fraction (not recorded which). The receptors stem from a male donor with ankylosing spondylitis or in good health (not recorded which). The CDR3 runs from the conserved cysteine through the conserved F or W. The order of the fields is clone size, J gene, V gene, D gene, CDR3 protein, CDR3 DNA. The D gene is left open where the match is weak. Expanded clones are given a class, and other clones once, few, many or no size at all.

.,TRBJ2-3,TRBV5-6,TRBD1,CASSWDRGGLPDTQYF,TGTGCCAGCAGTTGGGACAGGGGGGGACTCCCAGATACGCAGTATTTT
.,TRBJ2-5,TRBV27,.,CASRRTWEETQYF,TGTGCCAGCAGACGGACTTGGGAAGAGACCCAGTACTTC
.,TRBJ1-5,TRBV28,.,CASSIARVGNQPQHF,TGTGCCAGCAGTATAGCCAGGGTGGGCAATCAGCCCCAGCATTTT
few,TRBJ2-1,TRBV7-3,TRBD2,CASSLFGTSEHNEQFF,TGTGCCAGCAGCTTATTCGGGACTAGCGAACACAATGAGCAGTTCTTC
many,TRBJ1-5,TRBV5-1,.,CASSLQQGDQPQHF,TGCGCCAGCAGCTTGCAACAGGGAGATCAGCCCCAGCATTTT
few,TRBJ1-2,TRBV12-3/TRBV12-4,.,CASSLDRGHYGYTF,TGTGCCAGCAGTTTAGACCGGGGGCACTATGGCTACACCTTC
.,TRBJ2-5,TRBV29-1,.,CSVEVQKETQYF,TGCAGCGTTGAAGTCCAAAAAGAGACCCAGTACTTC
.,TRBJ2-1,TRBV14,TRBD2,CASSHRGTSSYNEQFF,TGTGCCAGCAGCCACAGAGGGACTAGCTCCTACAATGAGCAGTTCTTC
.,TRBJ2-1,TRBV7-2,.,CASNSGRYPYNEQFF,TGTGCCAGCAACTCGGGGAGGTACCCTTACAATGAGCAGTTCTTC
few,TRBJ2-3,TRBV28,.,CASNPSGDGQYF,TGTGCCAGCAATCCCTCAGGGGACGGCCAGTATTTT
.,TRBJ1-1,TRBV12-3/TRBV12-4,.,CASSLAGRSTEAFF,TGTGCCAGCAGTTTAGCAGGGCGGTCGACGGAAGCTTTCTTT
.,TRBJ2-2,TRBV20-1,TRBD2,CSAMSQRGTGELFF,TGCAGTGCTATGAGCCAGCGGGGCACCGGGGAGCTGTTTTTT
.,TRBJ2-5,TRBV9,TRBD2,CASSVDGSGSHETQYF,TGTGCCAGCAGCGTAGATGGTAGCGGGAGTCATGAGACCCAGTACTTC
.,TRBJ1-2,TRBV12-3/TRBV12-4,.,CASSRQATGYGYTF,TGTGCCAGCAGTCGACAGGCGACGGGCTATGGCTACACCTTC
few,TRBJ1-5,TRBV12-3/TRBV12-4,.,CASSPLGRPQHF,TGTGCCAGCAGTCCCCTCGGGCGTCCCCAGCATTTT
.,TRBJ1-6,TRBV30,TRBD1,CAWRAGQGGNSPLHF,TGTGCCTGGAGAGCAGGACAGGGCGGCAATTCACCCCTCCACTTT
.,TRBJ2-3,TRBV12-3/TRBV12-4,.,CASAGSGTDTQYF,TGTGCCAGCGCCGGGTCGGGCACAGATACGCAGTATTTT
.,TRBJ2-1,TRBV5-1,.,CASSTTGTYNELFF,TGCGCCAGCAGCACGACAGGAACCTACAATGAGCTGTTCTTC
.,TRBJ2-1,TRBV5-1,TRBD2,CASRLAGNNEQFF,TGCGCCAGCAGACTAGCGGGGAACAATGAGCAGTTCTTC
.,TRBJ2-5,TRBV5-1,TRBD2,CASSLGVLAGETQYF,TGCGCCAGCAGCTTGGGTGTACTAGCGGGAGAGACCCAGTACTTC
many,TRBJ1-1,TRBV9,.,CASSVAGNTEAFF,TGTGCCAGCAGTGTCGCCGGGAACACTGAAGCTTTCTTT
few,TRBJ1-1,TRBV6-2/TRBV6-3,.,CASSYNGGNTEAFF,TGTGCCAGCAGTTACAACGGTGGTAACACTGAAGCTTTCTTT
many,TRBJ2-3,TRBV5-1,TRBD2,CASSSRLAGSTDTQYF,TGCGCCAGCAGCTCCCGACTAGCGGGAAGCACAGATACGCAGTATTTT
once,TRBJ2-1,TRBV7-8,.,CASSTLASEQFF,TGTGCCAGCAGCACACTAGCATCCGAGCAGTTCTTC
.,TRBJ2-2,TRBV15,.,CATSREAGRDTGELFF,TGTGCCACCAGCAGAGAGGCGGGGAGAGACACCGGGGAGCTGTTTTTT
.,TRBJ2-3,TRBV29-1,.,CSVGQSSTDTQYF,TGCAGCGTTGGGCAGTCTAGCACAGATACGCAGTATTTT
.,TRBJ2-1,TRBV29-1,.,CSVGGVDEQFF,TGCAGCGTTGGAGGGGTAGATGAGCAGTTCTTC
few,TRBJ2-5,TRBV3-1,.,CASSQEGQETQYF,TGTGCCAGCAGCCAAGAAGGACAAGAGACCCAGTACTTC
.,TRBJ2-1,TRBV10-3,TRBD2,CAISGTGTSSSGAYNEQFF,TGTGCCATCAGTGGTACCGGGACTAGCTCGTCTGGGGCCTACAATGAGCAGTTCTTC